Included here is one T cell receptor beta chain sequence, with context. As originally analysed: Amplification from reference gene primers served as the basis for estimated nucleated cell counts. Method: immunoSEQ multiplex PCR; TCRdb's copy keeps in-frame clones and lacks some. D and trimming were read from the DNA, whereas the V and J calls and clone size are those reported in that table. Among 300,000 to 450,000 clones listed, more than 85% were seen once. In germline, CDR1 is LNHNV, CDR2 YYDKDF (reference sequence). Deletions cut 2 bases from V and 8 bases from J, with 24 bases between. The CDR3 is 18 amino acids. The data belong to a study of blood T cell repertoires in COVID-19. For the study at large: Samples representing acute and convalescent COVID-19 were sourced from the United States, Italy and Spain. T cells, B-cell-depleted T cells, or PBMCs provided the cDNA or gDNA that served as material.

The sequencing input was peripheral blood. This sequence joins TRBV15 and TRBJ1-4; D might be TRBD1 (6 bases). This clonotype originated in a human donor in a cohort sampled during active COVID-19. The CDR3 DNA follows: TGTGCCACCAGCAGATTTGGGGCAGATATAACAGGGTTGGAAAAACTGTTTTTT. Protein: CATSRFGADITGLEKLFF.